One and the same sample provided the 18 T cell receptor beta chains below, sequenced in a study of cytomegalovirus exposure and HLA in healthy donors. The PCR was carried out with 60 Vbeta primers and 13 Jbeta primers. TCRdb's copy holds only in-frame clones and misses some; the assay was immunoSEQ multiplex PCR. The profile shows 100,000 to 150,000 clones, 75% to 85% of them singletons. Sequencing was done on a sample of PBMCs. The source is a man in his forties or fifties in good health and CMV-seronegative.

The gene calls are TRBV9 and TRBJ1-2, with D tentatively TRBD1 (6 bases). Trimming took 4 bases from V and 7 from J, leaving 20 bases between them. This CDR3 has 15 residues. Germline-derived CDR1 and CDR2 are SGDLS and YYNGEE. This chain's CDR3 is CASSPIHGGAIGYTF. The CDR3 bases are TGTGCCAGCAGCCCGATCCACGGGGGGGCGATTGGCTACACCTTC.

J is TRBJ1-3 and V is TRBV7-8; a possible D gene is TRBD1 (5 bases). Between the trimmed V and J ends, which lost 4 bases and 2 bases, there was a span of 21 bases. CDR1 is SGHVS, CDR2 FQNEAQ, per germline. The CDR3 is made up of 18 amino acids. The CDR3 protein is CASSSRATAIKTGNTIYF. In DNA form, the CDR3 reads TGTGCCAGCAGCTCCAGGGCGACCGCGATCAAAACTGGAAACACCATATATTTT.

This clone has only a few counts. This sequence joins TRBV7-3 and TRBJ2-3; D is undetermined. This CDR3 is built from 12 residues. Looked up from germline, CDR1 is SGHTA and CDR2 is FQGTGA. Trimming cost V 3 bases and J 6 bases, with 7 bases left between them. CDR3 sequence: CASSFQRDTQYF. In DNA, the CDR3 is TGTGCCAGCAGCTTTCAGAGGGATACGCAGTATTTT.

V is TRBV12-5 and J is TRBJ2-5, with unresolved D. The CDR3 extends over 13 amino acids. Germline V lookup: CDR1 LGHNT, CDR2 FRNRAP. V lost 4 bases and J lost 2, with 8 bases in between. The CDR3 nucleotides are TGTGCTAGTGGTTGGTCCTATCAAGAGACCCAGTACTTC. Its translation: CASGWSYQETQYF.

J is TRBJ2-1 and V is TRBV18, with D perhaps TRBD1 (5 bases). Per germline, CDR1 KGHSH and CDR2 LQKENI. Trimming took 0 bases from V and 5 from J, leaving 14 bases between them. The CDR3 is 16 residues long. The CDR3 reads CASSPPRGIQNNEQFF. As DNA, the CDR3 is TGTGCCAGCTCACCACCAAGGGGAATACAGAACAATGAGCAGTTCTTC.

The V call is TRBV5-1, the J call TRBJ2-5; D perhaps matches TRBD1 (6 bases). V was clipped by 1 base and J by 4 bases, with 11 bases between them. Germline V gene data show CDR1 as SGHRS and CDR2 as YFSETQ. The CDR3 covers 14 residues. CDR3 in DNA: TGCGCCAGCAGCTTGAACAGGGTTGGAGAGACCCAGTACTTC. It specifies CASSLNRVGETQYF.

This clone occurred once. The chain carries TRBV7-6 and TRBJ1-4, with D perhaps TRBD1 (6 bases). The V gene lost 2 bases and the J gene lost 8 bases, with 15 bases spanning the gap. The CDR3 spans 15 residues. Germline V CDR1 and CDR2: SGHVS, FNYEAQ. Here the CDR3 DNA reads TGTGCCAGCAGCTTAACCCCAGGGGAATACGAAAAACTGTTTTTT. It specifies CASSLTPGEYEKLFF.

This sequence joins TRBV4-1 and TRBJ2-7, with D possibly matching TRBD1 (6 bases). Germline values: CDR1 MGHRA, CDR2 YSYEKL. The CDR3 totals 15 residues. V was trimmed by 0 bases and J by 3 bases, leaving 12 bases between them. The CDR3 protein is CASSQESGQFYEQYF. The CDR3, as DNA: TGCGCCAGCAGCCAAGAAAGTGGACAGTTCTACGAGCAGTACTTC.

The V call is TRBV27, the J call TRBJ1-6; tentatively, D is TRBD1 (5 bases). The CDR3 is made up of 16 amino acids. Germline assignment: CDR1 MNHEY and CDR2 SMNVEV (reference sequence). The germline V and J ends were trimmed by 7 bases and 10 bases, with 23 bases remaining between them. CDR3 region: CASTGSGRGKDSPLHF. DNA for the CDR3: TGTGCCAGCACCGGGTCGGGTCGGGGGAAGGACTCACCCCTCCACTTT.

This clone has only a few counts. The V gene is TRBV28, the J gene TRBJ1-2, with a tentative D call TRBD1 (6 bases). There are 13 residues in the CDR3. Germline V gives CDR1 MDHEN, CDR2 SYDVKM. The ends were cut back, 4 bases at V and 6 bases at J, with 12 bases in the middle. The CDR3 region is CASSSHTGNGYTF. CDR3 DNA sequence: TGTGCCAGCAGTTCGCATACAGGGAATGGCTACACCTTC.

This clone has more than one count but fewer than ten. The V and J genes are TRBV18 and TRBJ1-4; TRBD1 aligns across 10 bases. This CDR3 contains 15 residues. Germline CDR1 KGHSH, CDR2 LQKENI. V was clipped by 2 bases and J by 7 bases; unmatched bases: 4. DNA for the CDR3: TGTGCCAGCTCACCAGGACAGGGGGGCACTGAAAAACTGTTTTTT. This gives the protein CASSPGQGGTEKLFF.

This clone has a single count. The genes are TRBV2 and TRBJ1-5; 11 bases are shared with TRBD1. The germline gives CDR1 SNHLY, CDR2 FYNNEI. The V gene end was trimmed by 7 bases and the J gene end by 4 bases; junction bases not matched to a gene: 6. The length of the CDR3 is 15 residues. Written as DNA, the CDR3 is TGTGCCAGCACCGTGGACAGGGGGCGTAATCAGCCCCAGCATTTT. Translated, it gives CASTVDRGRNQPQHF.

The chain carries TRBV9 and TRBJ2-7; TRBD1 aligns across 7 bases. The CDR3 is made up of 12 amino acids. Germline V lookup: CDR1 SGDLS, CDR2 YYNGEE. J lost 6 bases, V lost 8 bases, and 8 bases had no gene match. The CDR3 DNA sequence: TGTGCCAGTCCTTTAGACAGGGCCGAGCAGTACTTC. This gives the protein CASPLDRAEQYF.

The chain carries TRBV6-5 and TRBJ1-2; no definite D call. Trimming left V 2 bases short and J 4 bases short, with 11 bases between. The CDR3 has 14 amino acids. Germline CDR1 MNHEY, CDR2 SVGAGI. CDR3: CASSYLDNFYGYTF. The DNA of the CDR3 is TGTGCCAGCAGTTACCTCGACAACTTCTATGGCTACACCTTC.

The gene calls are TRBV19 and TRBJ2-5; D is possibly TRBD1 (6 bases). Germline lookup yields CDR1 LNHDA and CDR2 SQIVND (reference sequence). Trimming took off 4 bases at V and 3 bases at J, with 9 bases between the two ends. The CDR3 has 13 amino acids. This CDR3 is CASSRDMEETQYF. CDR3 DNA: TGTGCCAGTAGTAGGGACATGGAAGAGACCCAGTACTTC.

The chain employs TRBV10-3 and TRBJ2-7; 10 bases map to TRBD1. CDR1 and CDR2 (germline): ENHRY, SYGVKD. The CDR3 is 15 amino acids. The CDR3: CASSIGTGVTYEQYF. CDR3 nucleotides: TGTGCTTCAAGCATAGGGACAGGGGTCACCTACGAGCAGTACTTC.

CDR3 DNA: TGTGCCAGCAGCTTGGCACCGGGACAGGGGAACGAAAAACTGTTTTTT. It specifies CASSLAPGQGNEKLFF. This chain connects TRBV5-4 to TRBJ1-4; 10 bases line up with TRBD1. The CDR3 runs 16 residues. The germline CDR1 and CDR2 sequences are SGHNT and YYREEE (reference sequence). J was trimmed by 8 bases and V by 0 bases; bases with no gene match: 7. Looking up the rest from reference TRBV5-4 and TRBJ1-4 gives the full variable domain: ETGVTQSPTHLIKTRGQQVTLRCSSQSGHNTVSWYQQALGQGPQFIFQYYREEENGRGNFPPRFSGLQFPNYSSELNVNALELDDSALYLCASSLAPGQGNEKLFFGSGTQLSVL.

The chain combines TRBV28 with TRBJ2-7; D possibly corresponds to TRBD1 (5 bases). The germline V gene has CDR1 MDHEN and CDR2 SYDVKM. This CDR3 spans 15 amino acids. V was clipped by 4 bases and J by 4 bases, with 17 bases between them. This CDR3 is CASSSNRKQVYEQYF. The CDR3 nucleotides read TGTGCCAGCAGTTCCAACAGGAAGCAGGTTTACGAGCAGTACTTC.